The 18 T cell receptor beta chains below come from one sample, sequenced in a study of long-term antiretroviral therapy in people with HIV. Survey-level immunoSEQ v3.0 assays were run. Sequencing was performed with immunoSEQ multiplex PCR; in TCRdb, only in-frame clones are kept and a portion is missing. The table has roughly 37,000 clones, 75% to 85% seen once; the top ten hold roughly 5.2%. The material sequenced was unsorted PBMCs, taken 3.4 years after starting antiretroviral therapy. Receptors were obtained from a young man with HIV.

The V and J genes are TRBV28 and TRBJ2-7; 9 bases match TRBD1. This CDR3 comprises 13 residues. The V segment lost 8 bases and the J segment 4 bases; nucleotides outside the gene matches: 6. Germline CDR1 MDHEN, CDR2 SYDVKM. CDR3 residues: CASGTGFKYEQYF. DNA of the CDR3: TGTGCCAGCGGGACAGGGTTTAAGTACGAGCAGTACTTC. Supplemented by reference TRBV28 and TRBJ2-7, the full variable domain reads DVKVTQSSRYLVKRTGEKVFLECVQDMDHENMFWYRQDPGLGLRLIYFSYDVKMKEKGDIPEGYSVSREKKERFSLILESASTNQTSMYLCASGTGFKYEQYFGPGTRLTVT.

This clone was found once. The chain joins TRBV9 to TRBJ2-7; D possibly corresponds to TRBD1 (5 bases). The CDR3 sequence is 15 residues long. V lost 1 base and J 2 bases, leaving 13 bases between the germline ends. In germline, CDR1 is SGDLS, CDR2 YYNGEE. CDR3: CASSVFPDSTYEQYF. CDR3 DNA sequence: TGTGCCAGCAGCGTATTCCCCGACAGTACCTACGAGCAGTACTTC.

The chain uses TRBV6-5 and TRBJ2-7; the match to TRBD1 covers 11 bases. J was trimmed by 7 bases and V by 5 bases; bases with no gene match: 4. The CDR3 runs 13 residues. Looked up from germline, CDR1 is MNHEY and CDR2 is SVGAGI. The CDR3 DNA follows: TGTGCCAGCAGTCTGGGACAGGGGGAAGAGCAGTACTTC. Its protein product is CASSLGQGEEQYF.

This chain links TRBV6-1 with TRBJ1-5; no firm D call. Trimming stripped 8 bases from V and 2 bases from J, with 13 bases between. From germline, CDR1 is MNHNS and CDR2 SASEGT. The CDR3 sequence is 14 residues long. CDR3: CASGQQVGNQPQHF. CDR3 nucleotides: TGTGCCAGCGGCCAGCAGGTCGGCAATCAGCCCCAGCATTTT.

The gene calls are TRBV4-3 and TRBJ2-7; 9 bases line up with TRBD1. Looked up from germline, CDR1 is LGHNA and CDR2 is YSLEER. Unmatched junction bases numbered 6, after V lost 0 bases and J lost 6 bases. The CDR3 runs to 15 residues. The CDR3 reads CASSQEPGQGREQYF. As DNA, the CDR3 is TGCGCCAGCAGCCAAGAACCGGGACAGGGTCGCGAGCAGTACTTC.

The V gene is TRBV11-2, the J gene TRBJ1-1; a possible D gene is TRBD1 (6 bases). Trimming removed 2 bases from V and 2 bases from J, with 9 bases in between. The length of the CDR3 is 14 residues. The germline V gene has CDR1 SGHAT and CDR2 FQNNGV. The CDR3 DNA reads TGTGCCAGCAGCTTACTAGGGGGTAACACTGAAGCTTTCTTT. This translates into CASSLLGGNTEAFF.

This chain connects TRBV7-6 to TRBJ2-2, with D tentatively TRBD2 (6 bases). Trimming left V 4 bases short and J 3 bases short, with 18 bases between. The CDR3 consists of 17 residues. The V gene's germline CDR1 is SGHVS and CDR2 FNYEAQ. For the CDR3, the DNA is TGTGCCAGCAGCTCCTCATCTAGCGTTTATGACACCGGGGAGCTGTTTTTT. Protein: CASSSSSSVYDTGELFF.

The chain combines TRBV5-4 with TRBJ2-7, with D possibly matching TRBD2 (6 bases). The CDR3 totals 16 residues. Germline V gives CDR1 SGHNT, CDR2 YYREEE (reference sequence). Trimming cost V 2 bases and J 2 bases, with 17 bases left between them. CDR3 nucleotides: TGTGCCAGCAGCTTACCGCCCCCGGGACTTCCCTACGAGCAGTACTTC. It translates to CASSLPPPGLPYEQYF.

The chain joins TRBV4-1 to TRBJ2-7; D possibly corresponds to TRBD2 (5 bases). CDR1 is MGHRA, CDR2 YSYEKL, per germline. This CDR3 is built from 14 residues. V lost 8 bases and J 0 bases, leaving 14 bases between the germline ends. CDR3 region: CASSSISDSYEQYF. The CDR3 bases are TGCGCCAGCTCTAGCATTTCGGACTCCTACGAGCAGTACTTC.

The rearrangement uses TRBV2 and TRBJ2-7; 8 bases align to TRBD1. The junction had 10 bases not matched to a gene; V was cut back by 11 bases and J by 7 bases. Germline-derived CDR1 and CDR2 are SNHLY and FYNNEI. This CDR3 is 12 amino acids long. Written as DNA, the CDR3 is TGTGCCGGGGGGACAGGCGCTAGTGAGCAGTACTTC. Protein product: CAGGTGASEQYF. Full variable domain (missing parts from reference TRBV2 and TRBJ2-7): EPEVTQTPSHQVTQMGQEVILRCVPISNHLYFYWYRQILGQKVEFLVSFYNNEISEKSEIFDDQFSVERPDGSNFTLKIRSTKLEDSAMYFCAGGTGASEQYFGPGTRLTVT.

The J gene is TRBJ1-1, the V gene TRBV7-9; TRBD1 is a possible D gene (5 bases). Germline-derived CDR1 and CDR2 are SEHNR and FQNEAQ (reference sequence). This CDR3 has 12 residues. Trimming stripped 7 bases from V and 1 base from J, with 7 bases between. This chain's CDR3 is CASKGANTEAFF. The DNA of the CDR3 is TGTGCCAGCAAAGGGGCGAACACTGAAGCTTTCTTT.

This chain uses TRBV27 with TRBJ2-7; 8 bases map to TRBD2. Per germline, CDR1 MNHEY and CDR2 SMNVEV (reference sequence). The CDR3 has 17 residues. V gave up 5 bases and J gave up 0 bases; unmatched junction bases: 12. Here the CDR3 reads CASSPASGYSYSYEQYF. The CDR3 bases are TGTGCCAGCAGTCCGGCTAGCGGGTATTCATACTCCTACGAGCAGTACTTC.

This rearrangement joins TRBV14 to TRBJ1-2; D is perhaps TRBD1 (6 bases). The length of the CDR3 is 16 residues. Trimming removed 1 base from V and 3 bases from J, with 15 bases in between. Germline CDR1 is SGHDN and CDR2 is FVKESK. This CDR3 is CASSQGGRTRDYGYTF. Here the CDR3 DNA reads TGTGCCAGCAGCCAAGGGGGGCGGACGAGAGACTATGGCTACACCTTC.

The chain joins TRBV15 to TRBJ1-5, with D possibly TRBD1 on 6 matching bases. Germline CDR1 is LNHNV and CDR2 is YYDKDF (reference sequence). This CDR3 is built from 15 residues. V was pared by 3 bases and J by 3 bases, with 12 bases between. CDR3 region: CATSSWGADNQPQHF. As DNA, the CDR3 is TGTGCCACCAGCAGCTGGGGGGCCGACAATCAGCCCCAGCATTTT.

This chain links TRBV10-1 with TRBJ2-7; 12 bases fit TRBD1. CDR3 size: 16 residues. V lost 0 bases, J lost 7 bases, and 7 bases stayed unmatched. The germline V gene has CDR1 WNHNN and CDR2 SYGVQD (reference sequence). The CDR3 coding sequence is TGCGCCAGCAGTGAGTCGGGGACAGGGGGCGCGGGGGAGCAGTACTTC. This sequence encodes CASSESGTGGAGEQYF.

The chain combines TRBV27 with TRBJ2-7; a weak D match, TRBD1 (5 bases). CDR3 size: 14 residues. The V gene's germline CDR1 is MNHEY and CDR2 SMNVEV (reference sequence). The V gene lost 3 bases and the J gene lost 1 base, with 10 bases spanning the gap. CDR3 amino acids: CASSFSTESYEQYF. DNA for the CDR3: TGTGCCAGCAGTTTCTCGACAGAGTCCTACGAGCAGTACTTC.

V is TRBV30 and J is TRBJ2-2; 8 nucleotides align to TRBD2. The CDR3 consists of 14 residues. Germline loops: CDR1 GTSNPN, CDR2 SVGIG (reference sequence). Trimming cost V 2 bases and J 5 bases; bases outside gene matches: 4. CDR3 amino acids: CAWSRGGKTGELFF. The CDR3 region has the DNA TGTGCCTGGAGTCGGGGGGGGAAAACCGGGGAGCTGTTTTTT.

J is TRBJ2-1 and V is TRBV6-6; possibly TRBD2 for D (5 bases). Germline CDR1 and CDR2: MNHNY and SVGAGI (reference sequence). This CDR3 is 11 amino acids long. V was cut by 4 bases and J by 7 bases, with 5 bases left in between. The CDR3 coding sequence is TGTGCCAGCAGTTGGAGGAATGAGCAGTTCTTC. Residues: CASSWRNEQFF.